This T cell receptor beta chain was documented in a study of CD8+ T cells in alopecia areata. Following extraction, RNA underwent reverse transcription to cDNA, which served as the sequencing template. Sequencing was performed with immunoSEQ multiplex PCR; in TCRdb, only in-frame clones are kept and a portion is missing. The sample has approximately 150,000 clones; more than 40% are singletons. V lost 6 bases and J lost 0, with 24 bases in between. Germline assignment: CDR1 GTSNPN and CDR2 SVGIG (reference sequence). CDR3 length: 18 residues. Material: CD4+ T cells sorted from blood. The chain has TRBV30 and TRBJ1-5; D is ambiguous. The TCR originated in a human donor with alopecia areata. The CDR3 here is CACQTVPGSPYSNQPQHF. CDR3 coding DNA: TGTGCCTGCCAAACCGTCCCGGGTTCGCCTTATAGCAATCAGCCCCAGCATTTT.